This record looks at one TCR beta chain sequence and its context. Its antigen is undetermined. The CDR3 contains 14 residues. The V gene end was trimmed by 6 bases and the J gene end by 8 bases; junction bases not matched to a gene: 9. CDR1 is SQVTM and CDR2 is ANQGSEA in the germline V gene. Per individual sample, 95,000 to 100,000 TCR templates were assayed. Assay used: immunoSEQ multiplex PCR; TCRdb lists only in-frame clones, some missing. This table has some 100,000 clones, 80% to 95% appearing once. This entry is derived from a study of siplizumab effects on memory and regulatory T cells. Notes on the study in general: It seemed that naive T cells were more diverse than memory cells and were major contributors to the alloresponse. Tregs proliferating in siplizumab cultures lacked confirmation of their suppressive function.

V and J are TRBV29-1 and TRBJ2-1; 11 bases fit TRBD2. The source is a human donor in good health. Sequencing was performed on CD8+ T cells sorted from blood. CDR3 sequence reads: CSVARLAGNDEQFF. Written as DNA, the CDR3 is TGCAGCGTCGCCCGACTAGCGGGAAACGATGAGCAGTTCTTC.